One and the same sample provided the 19 T cell receptor beta chains below, sequenced in a study of response to subunit inactivated influenza vaccine. MiXCR, run by TCRdb on the RT-PCR reads, gives a single entry per CDR3 protein. The table lists 450,000 to 600,000 distinct CDR3 sequences, more than 15% of them singletons. Sample: CD4+ T cells sorted from PBMCs, taken roughly 24 months after vaccination. These receptors originate from a man between 50 and 69 years old who received an inactivated influenza vaccine.

The V gene is TRBV18, the J gene TRBJ2-6; 10 positions match TRBD2. The V gene's germline CDR1 is KGHSH and CDR2 LQKENI. J lost 0 bases, V lost 2 bases, and 10 bases had no gene match. The CDR3 is made up of 20 amino acids. Here the CDR3 DNA reads TGTGCCAGCTCACCATCGATAGCGGGGGGAATCCGCTCTGGGGCCAACGTCCTGACTTTC. Protein product: CASSPSIAGGIRSGANVLTF.

This clonotype was found a few times. The J gene is TRBJ1-6, the V gene TRBV5-1; D not resolved. CDR1 is SGHRS and CDR2 is YFSETQ in the germline V gene. This CDR3 has 12 amino acids. V dropped 3 bases and J dropped 9 bases, with 7 bases sitting between them. The CDR3: CASSSERSPLHF. CDR3 DNA sequence: TGCGCCAGCAGCTCAGAACGTTCACCCCTCCACTTT. Full variable domain (missing parts from reference TRBV5-1 and TRBJ1-6): KAGVTQTPRYLIKTRGQQVTLSCSPISGHRSVSWYQQTPGQGLQFLFEYFSETQRNKGNFPGRFSGRQFSNSRSEMNVSTLELGDSALYLCASSSERSPLHFGNGTRLTVT.

Only a few counts were recorded for this clonotype. V and J are TRBV5-5 and TRBJ1-1; D uncertain. This CDR3 is 13 amino acids long. The germline V and J ends were trimmed by 5 bases and 4 bases, with 12 bases remaining between them. Per germline, CDR1 SGHKS and CDR2 YYEKEE (reference sequence). CDR3 coding DNA: TGTGCCAGCAGGTACTACTCGGGCACTGAAGCTTTCTTT. It is translated as CASRYYSGTEAFF. Based on the CDR3 plus reference TRBV5-5 and TRBJ1-1, the full variable domain is DAGVTQSPTHLIKTRGQQVTLRCSPISGHKSVSWYQQVLGQGPQFIFQYYEKEERGRGNFPDRFSARQFPNYSSELNVNALLLGDSALYLCASRYYSGTEAFFGQGTRLTVV.

The genes are TRBV25-1 and TRBJ2-7; 8 nucleotides match TRBD1. The CDR3 is 12 amino acids. V trimming: 8 bases; J trimming: 5 bases; junction bases outside the gene matches: 5. Germline assignment: CDR1 MGHDK and CDR2 SYGVNS. This chain's CDR3 is CASGQGRDEQYF. CDR3 sequence (DNA): TGTGCCAGCGGACAGGGTAGGGACGAGCAGTACTTC.

The J gene is TRBJ2-1, the V gene TRBV14; TRBD1 is a possible D gene (6 bases). The CDR3 length is 15 residues. In germline, CDR1 is SGHDN, CDR2 FVKESK. V shed 4 bases and J shed 6 bases, with 16 bases lying between them. The CDR3 is CASSLGRRGGNEQFF. CDR3 bases: TGTGCCAGCAGCCTAGGACGGAGAGGGGGCAATGAGCAGTTCTTC.

The chain links TRBV12-3 or TRBV12-4 to TRBJ1-2, with 11 bases fitting TRBD1. The CDR3 loop spans 15 amino acids. The V gene end was trimmed by 3 bases and the J gene end by 6 bases; junction bases not matched to a gene: 6. CDR3 amino acids: CASSLRTGGKNGYTF. In DNA form, the CDR3 reads TGTGCCAGCAGTTTGAGGACAGGGGGCAAAAATGGCTACACCTTC.

The gene calls are TRBV7-6 and TRBJ2-5; 9 bases agree with TRBD1. V was pared by 5 bases and J by 5 bases, with 6 bases of the junction left unmatched. Germline-derived CDR1 and CDR2 are SGHVS and FNYEAQ. There are 14 residues in the CDR3. CDR3 sequence: CASSKQGARETQYF. In DNA form, the CDR3 reads TGTGCCAGCAGCAAACAGGGGGCTCGTGAGACCCAGTACTTC.

The chain joins TRBV20-1 to TRBJ2-7, with 9 bases identical to TRBD2. This CDR3 spans 12 amino acids. Germline V gives CDR1 DFQATT, CDR2 SNEGSKA (reference sequence). After removal of 7 bases from V and 7 bases from J, the junction contained 8 bases not matched to a gene. CDR3 sequence (DNA): TGCAGTGAGATAGCGGGAGAGGGTGAGCAGTACTTC. Translated, it gives CSEIAGEGEQYF.

The chain has TRBV3-1 and TRBJ2-5; D assignment may be TRBD1 or TRBD2 (5 bases each). There are 14 residues in the CDR3. Per the germline V gene, CDR1 is LGHDT and CDR2 is YNNKEL (reference sequence). The V and J ends lost 6 bases and 7 bases respectively, with 18 bases between them. The CDR3 reads CASSSGTDGSTQYF. The CDR3 DNA follows: TGTGCCAGCAGTTCCGGGACGGACGGGTCGACCCAGTACTTC.

This clonotype has only a few counts. The CDR3 bases are TGTGCCAGCAGCCAAGGACTGCCCCCAGATACGCAGTATTTT. This translates into CASSQGLPPDTQYF. The chain carries TRBV5-6 and TRBJ2-3; a weak D match, TRBD2 (5 bases). The CDR3 consists of 14 residues. V was cut by 4 bases and J by 4 bases, with 13 bases left in between. The germline V gene encodes CDR1 SGHDT and CDR2 YYEEEE.

The CDR3 DNA follows: TGTGCCATCACGTCAGGTTTGAACACTGAAGCTTTCTTT. Protein: CAITSGLNTEAFF. J is TRBJ1-1 and V is TRBV10-3; D unresolved. This CDR3 has 13 residues. Deletions cut 7 bases from V and 0 bases from J, with 9 bases between. In germline, CDR1 is ENHRY, CDR2 SYGVKD.

The genes are TRBV2 and TRBJ1-5; the match to TRBD1 covers 9 bases. CDR1 is SNHLY, CDR2 FYNNEI, per germline. The CDR3 is 15 amino acids. Germline trimming cut 6 bases from V and 7 bases from J; bases unmatched to any gene: 10. The CDR3 nucleotides are TGTGCCAGCAGGGGATTACAGGGGGCAGAACAGCCCCAGCATTTT. Translated: CASRGLQGAEQPQHF.

V gene TRBV7-2 combines with J gene TRBJ2-1; possible D gene TRBD2, 7 bases. CDR1 is SGHTA and CDR2 is FQGNSA in the germline V gene. V lost 4 bases, J lost 12 bases, and 16 bases lay in between. The CDR3 is 13 amino acids. The CDR3 DNA reads TGTGCCAGCAGCTCCGGGACAACGGGAGGGCAGTTCTTC. As protein: CASSSGTTGGQFF.

The chain has TRBV6-1 and TRBJ2-7, with D perhaps being TRBD1 or TRBD2 (5 bases each). This CDR3 has 13 residues. Trimming left V 8 bases short and J 0 bases short, with 11 bases between. Germline V gene data show CDR1 as MNHNS and CDR2 as SASEGT. The CDR3 loop is CASRTGTSYEQYF. The CDR3, as DNA: TGTGCCAGCCGGACGGGGACCTCCTACGAGCAGTACTTC.

This clonotype was detected many times. As DNA, the CDR3 is TGTGCCAGCAGTCCCCGAAGACGGTTCGTTCAAGGAAGGAGCACAGATACGCAGTATTTT. It translates to CASSPRRRFVQGRSTDTQYF. This chain connects TRBV12-3 or TRBV12-4 to TRBJ2-3; D not certain. The CDR3 spans 20 residues. With 5 bases removed from V and 0 bases from J, the gap between germline ends came to 27 bases.

This clonotype showed up just a few times. The chain uses TRBV6-5 and TRBJ1-6; D uncertain. This CDR3 has 16 amino acids. CDR1 MNHEY and CDR2 SVGAGI come from the germline V gene. V lost 0 bases and J lost 0, with 6 bases in between. This chain's CDR3 is CASSYSASSYNSPLHF. CDR3 nucleotide sequence: TGTGCCAGCAGTTACTCGGCCAGCTCCTATAATTCACCCCTCCACTTT.

The chain carries TRBV20-1 and TRBJ2-1, with D possibly being TRBD2 (6 bases). Germline CDR1 reads DFQATT; CDR2 reads SNEGSKA (reference sequence). This CDR3 is built from 12 residues. V gave up 6 bases and J gave up 7 bases, with 13 bases separating them. The DNA of the CDR3 is TGCAGTGCCGCCCGGGACTGGAATGAGCAGTTCTTC. It encodes CSAARDWNEQFF.

The chain joins TRBV20-1 to TRBJ2-1; 16 bases agree with TRBD2. The CDR3 runs to 18 residues. The V and J ends lost 3 bases and 0 bases, in that order; junction bases with no gene match: 5. CDR1 DFQATT and CDR2 SNEGSKA come from the germline V gene (reference sequence). This CDR3 reads CSASSGLAGGSSYNEQFF. In nucleotides, the CDR3 is TGCAGTGCTAGCTCGGGACTAGCGGGGGGGAGCTCCTACAATGAGCAGTTCTTC.

This clonotype was picked up a small number of times. The chain is built from TRBV3-1 and TRBJ1-1; a possible D gene is TRBD1 (6 bases). Germline CDR1 reads LGHDT; CDR2 reads YNNKEL (reference sequence). V was shortened by 1 base and J by 9 bases, with 15 bases between the two germline ends. The CDR3 runs 14 residues. In DNA, the CDR3 is TGTGCCAGCAGCCAAGGGGACATTTCTCGACAAGCTTTCTTT. It encodes CASSQGDISRQAFF.